A single T cell receptor beta chain is shown here with its context. What it binds is not known. These data belong to a study of blood T cells in healthy people across ages. Findings of the study overall: Because donor CMV status was unknown, expanded clonotype changes were possibly confounded.

The CDR3 is made up of 16 amino acids. CDR1 is KGHDR, CDR2 SFDVKD, per germline. The trim removed 1 base at V and 2 bases at J, leaving 4 bases unmatched. For the second PCR, which ran for about 7 to 11 cycles, a sample-barcoded 5' primer and a J-beta primer mix were used. One entry per CDR3 protein, called by TCRdb with MiXCR from the 5' RACE reads. The sample yields fewer than 2 million distinct CDR3 sequences, more than 35% seen once. In each sample, at least 7 million PBMCs were isolated. The chain links TRBV24-1 to TRBJ2-3; 8 nucleotides agree with TRBD2. This clonotype was obtained from a human donor in good health. Material: blood. In nucleotides, the CDR3 is TGTGCCACCAGTGATTTTGGTAGCGGGGTCACAGATACGCAGTATTTT. Protein sequence: CATSDFGSGVTDTQYF.